Presented here are 8 T cell receptor beta chains from one specimen sequenced in a study of blood T cells in healthy people across ages. Primed by a sample-barcoded 5' primer and a J-beta primer mix, a second PCR proceeded for 7 to 11 cycles. TCRdb recomputed calls from the 5' RACE reads with MiXCR, one row per CDR3 protein. The sample includes about a million distinct CDR3 sequences, 45% to 60% of them seen just once. Specimen: blood. These receptor sequences come from a woman aged 55 to 70 in good health.

The chain joins TRBV29-1 to TRBJ2-7; TRBD2 matches 8 bases. V lost 5 bases and J lost 0; bases outside the gene matches: 15. Germline CDR1 and CDR2: SQVTM and ANQGSEA. This CDR3 contains 17 residues. The DNA for the CDR3 is TGCAGCGTTTCCCAGGGGTTTACTAGCGGAGGCTCCTACGAGCAGTACTTC. This gives the protein CSVSQGFTSGGSYEQYF.

In this sample, this clonotype turned up a few times. This chain connects TRBV12-3 or TRBV12-4 to TRBJ2-3, with 8 nucleotides matching TRBD2. The CDR3 totals 17 residues. V shed 1 base, J shed 1 base, and the junction held 7 bases outside the gene matches. The CDR3 reads CASSLGPGLGGTDTQYF. The CDR3 nucleotides are TGTGCCAGCAGTTTAGGCCCGGGACTAGGCGGCACAGATACGCAGTATTTT.

On this clonotype: This may be a read error: a much more frequent sequence differs by one nucleotide. J is TRBJ1-5 and V is TRBV6-6; D is ambiguous. V shed 4 bases and J shed 3 bases, with 4 bases lying between them. Germline CDR1 MNHNY, CDR2 SVGAGI (reference sequence). The CDR3 is made up of 12 amino acids. CDR3 in amino acids: CASSFINQPQHF. The CDR3 coding sequence is TGTGCCAGCAGTTTTATCAATCAGCCCCAGCATTTT.

This clonotype was picked up a small number of times. This rearrangement joins TRBV6-1 to TRBJ2-7; 8 bases fit TRBD1. The CDR3 totals 15 residues. V dropped 6 bases and J dropped 1; count of bases not matched to a gene: 8. From germline, CDR1 is MNHNS and CDR2 SASEGT. Written as DNA, the CDR3 is TGTGCCAGCAGCCCCGACAGGGGTAGGTCCTACGAGCAGTACTTC. Residues: CASSPDRGRSYEQYF.

This clonotype was detected only a few times. V usage is TRBV7-9 and J usage is TRBJ2-3; unclear D gene. Per the germline V gene, CDR1 is SEHNR and CDR2 is FQNEAQ (reference sequence). With 5 bases removed from V and 2 bases from J, the gap between germline ends came to 11 bases. This CDR3 contains 14 residues. CDR3 loop: CASSPTGYTDTQYF. CDR3 sequence (DNA): TGTGCCAGCAGCCCCACCGGATACACAGATACGCAGTATTTT.

Comment on this clonotype: A much larger clonotype is one base distant, so this may be a read error. This chain links TRBV6-5 with TRBJ2-3; D is possibly TRBD2 (6 bases). V lost 6 bases and J 1 base, leaving 8 bases between the germline ends. The CDR3 is made up of 13 amino acids. Germline V CDR1 and CDR2: MNHEY, SVGAGI. The CDR3 DNA sequence: TGTGCCAGCAGGCGGGACGGCACAGATACGCAGTATTTT. Protein product: CASRRDGTDTQYF.

V is TRBV15 and J is TRBJ2-7, with 8 bases fitting TRBD1. Germline V gene lookup returns CDR1 LNHNV and CDR2 YYDKDF (reference sequence). Losses at the gene ends were 4 bases for V and 4 bases for J; bases not matched to a gene: 6. The CDR3 is made up of 14 amino acids. Here the CDR3 reads CATSKDRARYEQYF. In DNA, the CDR3 is TGTGCCACCAGCAAGGACAGGGCGAGATACGAGCAGTACTTC.

This chain connects TRBV29-1 to TRBJ2-7, with D unresolved. V was trimmed by 8 bases and J by 2 bases, leaving 10 bases between them. The CDR3 has 11 residues. Germline V gene data show CDR1 as SQVTM and CDR2 as ANQGSEA. In nucleotides, the CDR3 is TGCAGCATACGCGTAACCTACGAGCAGTACTTC. As protein: CSIRVTYEQYF.